The T cell receptor (beta chain) under discussion was sequenced for a study of CD8 T cells in ankylosing spondylitis. Notes on the study in general: Made up of under ten highly homologous variants, a TCR beta motif appeared characteristic of ankylosing spondylitis blood.

This clonotype occurred many times. Its antigen is still unknown. The CDR3 has 14 amino acids. Germline V gene lookup returns CDR1 DFQATT and CDR2 SNEGSKA (reference sequence). V was pared by 2 bases and J by 2 bases, with 13 bases between. Generation of TCR beta libraries employed quantitative 5'-RACE incorporating molecular barcodes. In TCRdb, the 5' RACE reads were re-called with MiXCR into one record per CDR3 protein. The sample has approximately 520,000 distinct CDR3 sequences, approximately 5% seen once. The specimen sequenced was blood, either unsorted or a sorted T cell fraction (not recorded which). This receptor was obtained from a male donor with ankylosing spondylitis. The V and J genes are TRBV20-1 and TRBJ2-7; D possibly corresponds to TRBD1 (6 bases). CDR3: CSARPFGQTYEQYF. The CDR3 nucleotides read TGCAGTGCTAGACCTTTCGGACAGACCTACGAGCAGTACTTC.